The source of this T cell receptor (beta chain) is a study of regulatory T cells in long-lasting Graves disease. Points from the study as a whole: Results may be inaccurate due to the small sample size. Exclusively peripheral blood, rather than thyroid tissue, was studied.

This CDR3 region has 15 residues. V gave up 0 bases and J gave up 5 bases; unmatched junction bases: 5. From germline, CDR1 is MGHRA and CDR2 YSYEKL. Time point reported: persistent/refractory GD, antithyroid drugs over 5 years with positive TRAb. Generation of the TCR library employed RNA extracted from PBMCs. Worth noting for this clonotype: Its antigen is unknown.

CDR3-region Arm-PCR and iRepertoire HTBI primers produced the TCR beta libraries. In TCRdb, the multiplex PCR reads were re-called with MiXCR into one record per CDR3 protein. Here the sample spans around 460,000 distinct CDR3 sequences, under 25% being singletons. The receptor was derived from a female donor with Graves disease. The sequences come from peripheral blood mononuclear cells (PBMCs), collected when the disease was refractory, from a patient treated with antithyroid drugs. This sequence joins TRBV4-1 and TRBJ1-2; 8 bases align to TRBD1. In nucleotides, the CDR3 is TGCGCCAGCAGCCAAGAAGGAGGGACAGGTTATGGCTACACCTTC. The encoded protein is CASSQEGGTGYGYTF.